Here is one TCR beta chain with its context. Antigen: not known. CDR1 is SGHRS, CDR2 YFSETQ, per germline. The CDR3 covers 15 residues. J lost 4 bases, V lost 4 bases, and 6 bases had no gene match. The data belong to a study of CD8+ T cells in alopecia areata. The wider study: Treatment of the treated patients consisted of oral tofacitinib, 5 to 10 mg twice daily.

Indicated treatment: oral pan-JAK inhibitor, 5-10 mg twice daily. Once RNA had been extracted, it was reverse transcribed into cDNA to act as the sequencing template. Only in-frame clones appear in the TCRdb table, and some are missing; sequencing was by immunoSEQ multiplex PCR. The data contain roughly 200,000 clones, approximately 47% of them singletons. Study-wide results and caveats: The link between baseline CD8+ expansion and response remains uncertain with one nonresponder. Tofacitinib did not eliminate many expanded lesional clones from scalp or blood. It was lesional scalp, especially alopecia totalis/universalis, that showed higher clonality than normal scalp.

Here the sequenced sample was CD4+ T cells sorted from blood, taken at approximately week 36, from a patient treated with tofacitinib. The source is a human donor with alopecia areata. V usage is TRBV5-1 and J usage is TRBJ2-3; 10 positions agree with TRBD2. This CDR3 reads CASSNVAGGADTQYF. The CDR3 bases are TGCGCCAGCAGCAACGTAGCGGGAGGTGCAGATACGCAGTATTTT.